Listed below are T cell receptor beta chains from one sample, sequenced in a study of identical twins. Using its own MiXCR run on the 5' RACE reads, TCRdb lists one record per CDR3 protein. The data hold 300,000 to 400,000 distinct CDR3 sequences, with roughly 12% observed a single time. These data also formed part of another study, on yellow fever vaccine responses in identical twins.

Material for sequencing was CD8+ T cells sorted from blood. These receptors all come from a woman aged 18-35 years in good health. The CDR3 runs from the conserved cysteine through the conserved F or W. Fields, in order: CDR3 DNA, CDR3 protein, V gene, D gene, clone size, J gene. The D gene is left open where the match is weak. The size field is filled for only some rows; it gives once, few, many or a size class.

CDR3nt: TGCGCCAGCAGCCAAGATGAGCGGGAGATATATGAGCAGTTCTTC
CDR3aa: CASSQDEREIYEQFF
v_gene: TRBV4-1
d_gene: TRBD2
abundance: .
j_gene: TRBJ2-1

CDR3nt: TGTGCCAGCAGCTTAGCAGAAGGGGCAGAGGATACGCAGTATTTT
CDR3aa: CASSLAEGAEDTQYF
v_gene: TRBV7-8
d_gene: .
abundance: .
j_gene: TRBJ2-3

CDR3nt: TGCAGCGTGGAGAAGAACACTGAAGCTTTCTTT
CDR3aa: CSVEKNTEAFF
v_gene: TRBV29-1
d_gene: .
abundance: many
j_gene: TRBJ1-1

CDR3nt: TGTGCCAGCAAAGTTTACGGGCGCCGAGGGACTGAAGCTTTCTTT
CDR3aa: CASKVYGRRGTEAFF
v_gene: TRBV6-1
d_gene: .
abundance: .
j_gene: TRBJ1-1

CDR3nt: TGTGCCAGCAGTTCGCCGAGACTAGCGGGGACAGATACGCAGTATTTT
CDR3aa: CASSSPRLAGTDTQYF
v_gene: TRBV28
d_gene: TRBD2
abundance: few
j_gene: TRBJ2-3

CDR3nt: TGCGCCAGCTGCTGTCCGGGACAGGGATCTAATCTAGCCAAAAACATTCAGTACTTC
CDR3aa: CASCCPGQGSNLAKNIQYF
v_gene: TRBV5-1
d_gene: TRBD1
abundance: .
j_gene: TRBJ2-4

CDR3nt: TGTGCCAGCCCCCGGGGGGGCACAGATACGCAGTATTTT
CDR3aa: CASPRGGTDTQYF
v_gene: TRBV2
d_gene: TRBD2
abundance: .
j_gene: TRBJ2-3

CDR3nt: TGTGCCAGCAGCTTAAAGGGCGGATCGACCTCCTACGAGCAGTACTTC
CDR3aa: CASSLKGGSTSYEQYF
v_gene: TRBV7-3
d_gene: .
abundance: .
j_gene: TRBJ2-7

CDR3nt: TGTGCCAGCAGCCCACGGGACTCCGCGAACACCGGGGAGCTGTTTTTT
CDR3aa: CASSPRDSANTGELFF
v_gene: TRBV7-9
d_gene: .
abundance: .
j_gene: TRBJ2-2

CDR3nt: TGTGCCAGCAGCGCGGGACTAGCGGGATTCGAGCAGTACTTC
CDR3aa: CASSAGLAGFEQYF
v_gene: TRBV28
d_gene: TRBD2
abundance: many
j_gene: TRBJ2-7

CDR3nt: TGTGCCAGCAGTCCAATCCGGGGAAGCTATGGCTACACCTTC
CDR3aa: CASSPIRGSYGYTF
v_gene: TRBV27
d_gene: .
abundance: many
j_gene: TRBJ1-2

CDR3nt: TGCAGCGTTGAAGGCCCGGCTGAGGGTTTTATCTACAATGAGCAGTTCTTC
CDR3aa: CSVEGPAEGFIYNEQFF
v_gene: TRBV29-1
d_gene: .
abundance: .
j_gene: TRBJ2-1

CDR3nt: TGCAGTGCTAGAGAATTCCGCGGGAGGTACAATGAGCAGTTCTTC
CDR3aa: CSAREFRGRYNEQFF
v_gene: TRBV20-1
d_gene: TRBD2
abundance: few
j_gene: TRBJ2-1

CDR3nt: TGTGCCAGCAGCCACTCAACTTCGGGTGAGGGAACAGATACGCAGTATTTT
CDR3aa: CASSHSTSGEGTDTQYF
v_gene: TRBV4-2
d_gene: .
abundance: .
j_gene: TRBJ2-3

CDR3nt: TGTGCCAGCAGTGTAGGCTCTGGCTACACCTTC
CDR3aa: CASSVGSGYTF
v_gene: TRBV25-1
d_gene: .
abundance: .
j_gene: TRBJ1-2

CDR3nt: TGTGCCAGCAGTTTACATAAGGAACGTAGCAATCAGCCCCAGCATTTT
CDR3aa: CASSLHKERSNQPQHF
v_gene: TRBV28
d_gene: .
abundance: .
j_gene: TRBJ1-5

CDR3nt: TGTGCCATCAGGCGAGGCTCTGAAGCTTTCTTT
CDR3aa: CAIRRGSEAFF
v_gene: TRBV10-3
d_gene: .
abundance: .
j_gene: TRBJ1-1

CDR3nt: TGTGCCACCTGGGACGGAGTCTATGGCTACACCTTC
CDR3aa: CATWDGVYGYTF
v_gene: TRBV24-1
d_gene: .
abundance: many
j_gene: TRBJ1-2

CDR3nt: TGCGCCAGCAGCGCGGGGAGTCTCCAAGAGACCCAGTACTTC
CDR3aa: CASSAGSLQETQYF
v_gene: TRBV4-1
d_gene: .
abundance: .
j_gene: TRBJ2-5

CDR3nt: TGTGCCAGTAGTATAGGGGACGGCCCCTACGAGCAGTACTTC
CDR3aa: CASSIGDGPYEQYF
v_gene: TRBV19
d_gene: .
abundance: few
j_gene: TRBJ2-7

CDR3nt: TGTGCCAGCAGGCCGGGGCTTTCCTACAATGAGCAGTTCTTC
CDR3aa: CASRPGLSYNEQFF
v_gene: TRBV28
d_gene: .
abundance: many
j_gene: TRBJ2-1

CDR3nt: TGTGCCATACAGGGAACTAACTATGGCTACACCTTC
CDR3aa: CAIQGTNYGYTF
v_gene: TRBV2
d_gene: .
abundance: few
j_gene: TRBJ1-2